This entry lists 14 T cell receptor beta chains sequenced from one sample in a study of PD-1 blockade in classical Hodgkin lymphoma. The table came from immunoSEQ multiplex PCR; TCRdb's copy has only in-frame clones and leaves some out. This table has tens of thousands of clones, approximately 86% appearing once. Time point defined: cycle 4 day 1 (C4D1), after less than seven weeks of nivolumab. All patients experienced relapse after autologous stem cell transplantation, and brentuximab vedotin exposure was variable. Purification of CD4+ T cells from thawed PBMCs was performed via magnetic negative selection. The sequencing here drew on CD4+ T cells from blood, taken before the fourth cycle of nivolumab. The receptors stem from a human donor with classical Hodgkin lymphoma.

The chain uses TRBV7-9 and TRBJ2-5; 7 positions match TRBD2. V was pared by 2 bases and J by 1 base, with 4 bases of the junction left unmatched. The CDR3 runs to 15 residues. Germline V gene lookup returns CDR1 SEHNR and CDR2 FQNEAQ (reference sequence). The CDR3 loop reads CASSLRLAVQETQYF. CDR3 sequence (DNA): TGTGCCAGCAGCTTACGCCTAGCGGTCCAAGAGACCCAGTACTTC.

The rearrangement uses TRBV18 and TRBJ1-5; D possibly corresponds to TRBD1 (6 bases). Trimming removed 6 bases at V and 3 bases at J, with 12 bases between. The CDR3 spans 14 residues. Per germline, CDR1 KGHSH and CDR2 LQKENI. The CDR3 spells CASSSQGANQPQHF. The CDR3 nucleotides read TGTGCCAGCTCGTCACAGGGTGCCAATCAGCCCCAGCATTTT.

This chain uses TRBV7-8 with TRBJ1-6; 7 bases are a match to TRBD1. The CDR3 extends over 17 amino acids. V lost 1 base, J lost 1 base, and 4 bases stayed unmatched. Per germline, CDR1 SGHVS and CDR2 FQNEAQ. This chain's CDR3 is CASSLEAGGSYNSPLHF. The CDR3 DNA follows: TGTGCCAGCAGCTTAGAGGCAGGGGGTTCCTATAATTCACCCCTCCACTTT.

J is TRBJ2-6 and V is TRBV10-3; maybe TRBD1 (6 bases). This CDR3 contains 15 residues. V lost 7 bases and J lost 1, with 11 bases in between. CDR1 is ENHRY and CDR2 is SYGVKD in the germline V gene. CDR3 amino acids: CAITRTVSGANVLTF. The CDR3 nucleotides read TGTGCCATCACTCGGACAGTATCTGGGGCCAACGTCCTGACTTTC.

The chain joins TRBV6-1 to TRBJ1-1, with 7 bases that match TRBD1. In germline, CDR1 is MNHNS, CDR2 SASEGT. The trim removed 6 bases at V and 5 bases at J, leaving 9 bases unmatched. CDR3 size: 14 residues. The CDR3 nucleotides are TGTGCCAGCAGCCCGCTGACAGGGCGTACTGAAGCTTTCTTT. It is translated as CASSPLTGRTEAFF.

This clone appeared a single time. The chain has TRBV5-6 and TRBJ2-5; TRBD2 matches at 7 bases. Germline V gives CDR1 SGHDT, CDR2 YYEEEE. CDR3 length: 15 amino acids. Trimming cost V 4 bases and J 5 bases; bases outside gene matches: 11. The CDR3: CASSGEGWTSETQYF. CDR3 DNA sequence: TGTGCCAGCAGCGGGGAGGGTTGGACTTCGGAGACCCAGTACTTC.

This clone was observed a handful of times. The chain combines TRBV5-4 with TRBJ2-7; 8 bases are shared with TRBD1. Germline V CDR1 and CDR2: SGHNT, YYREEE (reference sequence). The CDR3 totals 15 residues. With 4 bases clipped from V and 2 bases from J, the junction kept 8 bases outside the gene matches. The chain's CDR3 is CASSEGQGGAYEQYF. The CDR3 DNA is TGTGCCAGCAGCGAAGGACAGGGTGGTGCCTACGAGCAGTACTTC.

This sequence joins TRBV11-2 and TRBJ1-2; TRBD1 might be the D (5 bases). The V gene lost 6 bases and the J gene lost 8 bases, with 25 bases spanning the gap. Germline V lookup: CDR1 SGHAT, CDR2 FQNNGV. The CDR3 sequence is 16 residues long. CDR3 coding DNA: TGTGCCAGCAGTCGGACCCCCCGGGACGCAGCTAGCGGCTACACCTTC. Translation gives CASSRTPRDAASGYTF.

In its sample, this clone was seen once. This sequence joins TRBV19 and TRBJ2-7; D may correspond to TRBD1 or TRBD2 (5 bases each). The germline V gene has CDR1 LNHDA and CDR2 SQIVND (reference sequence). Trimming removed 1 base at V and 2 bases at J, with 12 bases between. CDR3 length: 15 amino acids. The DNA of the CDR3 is TGTGCCAGTAGTATAGGGGACGGAGGACCCTACGAGCAGTACTTC. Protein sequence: CASSIGDGGPYEQYF. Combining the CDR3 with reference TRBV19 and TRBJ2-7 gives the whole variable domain DGGITQSPKYLFRKEGQNVTLSCEQNLNHDAMYWYRQDPGQGLRLIYYSQIVNDFQKGDIAEGYSVSREKKESFPLTVTSAQKNPTAFYLCASSIGDGGPYEQYFGPGTRLTVT.

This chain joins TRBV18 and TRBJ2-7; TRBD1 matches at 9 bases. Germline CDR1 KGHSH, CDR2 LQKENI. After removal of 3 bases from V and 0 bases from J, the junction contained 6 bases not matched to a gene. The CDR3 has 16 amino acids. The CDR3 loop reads CASSPTGTGNSYEQYF. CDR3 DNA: TGTGCCAGCTCACCTACCGGGACAGGGAACTCCTACGAGCAGTACTTC.

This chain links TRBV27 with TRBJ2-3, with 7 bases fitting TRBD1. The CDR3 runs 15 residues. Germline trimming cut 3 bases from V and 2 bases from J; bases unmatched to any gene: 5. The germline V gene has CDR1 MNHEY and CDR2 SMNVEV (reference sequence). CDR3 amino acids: CASSFRGHYTDTQYF. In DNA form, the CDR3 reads TGTGCCAGCAGTTTTAGGGGGCACTACACAGATACGCAGTATTTT.

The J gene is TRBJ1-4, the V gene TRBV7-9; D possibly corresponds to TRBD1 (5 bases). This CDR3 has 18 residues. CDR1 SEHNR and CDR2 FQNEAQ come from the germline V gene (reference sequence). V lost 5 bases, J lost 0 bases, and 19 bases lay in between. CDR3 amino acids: CASSPTGGALATNEKLFF. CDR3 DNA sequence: TGTGCCAGCAGCCCAACGGGAGGGGCCCTTGCAACTAATGAAAAACTGTTTTTT. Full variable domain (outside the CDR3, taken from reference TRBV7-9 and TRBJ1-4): DTGVSQNPRHKITKRGQNVTFRCDPISEHNRLYWYRQTLGQGPEFLTYFQNEAQLEKSRLLSDRFSAERPKGSFSTLEIQRTEQGDSAMYLCASSPTGGALATNEKLFFGSGTQLSVL.

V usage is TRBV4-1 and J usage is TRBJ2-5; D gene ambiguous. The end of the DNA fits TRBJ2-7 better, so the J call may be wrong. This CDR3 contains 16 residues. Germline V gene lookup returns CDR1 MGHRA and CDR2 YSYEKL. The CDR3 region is CASSQDEVNPLYEQYF. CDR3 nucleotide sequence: TGCGCCAGCAGCCAAGATGAGGTCAACCCCCTTTACGAGCAGTACTTC.

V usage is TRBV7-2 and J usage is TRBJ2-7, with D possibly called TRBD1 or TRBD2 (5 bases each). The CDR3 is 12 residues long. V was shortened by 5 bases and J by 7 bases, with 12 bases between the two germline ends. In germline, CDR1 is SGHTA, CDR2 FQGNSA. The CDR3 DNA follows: TGTGCCAGCAGCCCAGGGAGTAGTGAGCAGTACTTC. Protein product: CASSPGSSEQYF.